Listed below are T cell receptor beta chains from one sample, sequenced in a study of tumor-infiltrating lymphocytes in primary liver carcinoma. TCRdb reprocessed the multiplex PCR reads with MiXCR, giving one entry per CDR3 protein. The sample carries 300,000 to 400,000 distinct CDR3 sequences, around 60% recorded once. The sequenced sample was peripheral blood. These receptors were obtained from a man between 35 and 55 years old with primary liver carcinoma and hepatitis B virus infection. The CDR3 runs from the conserved cysteine through the conserved F or W. A D gene is named only where the DNA matches it firmly. Where a row states a size, it is once, few, many or the class of an expanded clone; other rows omit it.

V gene	clone size	D gene	J gene	CDR3 length	CDR3 protein	CDR3 DNA
TRBV11-2	-	-	TRBJ2-2	14	CACSLGGGTGELFF	TGTGCCTGCAGCTTAGGTGGTGGGACCGGGGAACTGTTTTTT
TRBV28	-	-	TRBJ1-1	12	CASSLNQLEAFF	TGTGCCAGCAGTTTAAATCAGTTGGAAGCTTTCTTT
TRBV21-1	-	-	TRBJ2-7	15	CASSKESKESYEQYF	TGTGCCAGCAGCAAAGAGTCCAAGGAGTCCTACGAGCAGTACTTC
TRBV4-3	-	-	TRBJ2-7	16	CASSQGLGHGLYGQCF	TGCGCCAGCAGCCAAGGGTTAGGGCATGGCCTCTACGGGCAGTGCTTC
TRBV5-1	-	-	TRBJ2-7	14	CASSLEAVTYEQYF	TGCGCCAGCAGCTTGGAAGCGGTTACCTACGAGCAGTACTTC
TRBV28	-	TRBD1	TRBJ2-2	14	CARSPDRGAGELFF	TGTGCCAGAAGCCCGGACAGGGGGGCCGGGGAGCTGTTTTTT
TRBV30	-	TRBD2	TRBJ2-1	15	CAWSPASGFYDEQFF	TGTGCCTGGAGTCCGGCTAGCGGGTTCTACGATGAGCAGTTCTTC
TRBV28	-	-	TRBJ1-6	12	CASTPLEGTLHF	TGTGCCAGCACCCCTTTGGAGGGAACCCTCCACTTT
TRBV4-1	-	TRBD1	TRBJ2-7	16	CASSQDSTGGSYEQYF	TGCGCCAGCAGCCAAGATTCTACAGGGGGCTCCTACGAGCAGTACTTC
TRBV11-1	-	TRBD2	TRBJ2-7	13	CASGSVLAAEQYF	TGTGCCAGCGGCTCGGTACTAGCGGCCGAGCAGTACTTC
TRBV11-2	once	TRBD2	TRBJ2-1	15	CASEHTSGSFNEQFF	TGTGCCAGCGAACACACAAGCGGGAGCTTCAATGAGCAGTTCTTC
TRBV11-2	once	-	TRBJ2-7	12	CVSSPSGGEQYF	TGTGTCAGCAGCCCCTCCGGTGGGGAGCAGTACTTC
TRBV6-1	few	-	TRBJ1-6	14	CASATGSYNSPLHF	TGTGCCAGTGCGACAGGAAGCTATAATTCACCCCTCCACTTT
TRBV11-3	-	TRBD2	TRBJ2-3	18	CASSWVLAGGHTRDTQYF	TGTGCCAGCAGTTGGGTACTAGCGGGAGGTCATACCAGGGATACGCAGTATTTT
TRBV28	few	-	TRBJ2-4	15	CASSFLRERTSIQYF	TGTGCCAGCAGTTTTTTACGGGAGAGGACGAGCATTCAGTACTTC
TRBV20-1	-	TRBD2	TRBJ2-1	13	CSGRRGSYNEQFF	TGCAGCGGGAGGCGGGGTAGTTACAATGAGCAGTTCTTC
TRBV6-5	few	-	TRBJ1-5	14	CASSTQANNQPQHF	TGTGCCAGCAGTACCCAGGCGAACAATCAGCCCCAGCATTTT
TRBV11-2	-	TRBD2	TRBJ2-2	17	CASSLLLAGGGTGGLFF	TGTGCCAGCAGCTTACTACTAGCGGGAGGAGGGACCGGGGGGCTGTTTTTT
TRBV6-1	few	TRBD2	TRBJ2-1	17	CASRSGLAGDFWSEQFF	TGTGCCAGCAGATCAGGACTAGCGGGAGATTTCTGGAGTGAGCAGTTCTTC
TRBV29-1	-	-	TRBJ2-7	10	CSVRVNIEYF	TGCAGCGTCCGGGTGAACATTGAGTACTTC
TRBV28	few	TRBD1	TRBJ2-7	15	CASSPQDRGQYEQYF	TGTGCCAGCAGTCCCCAGGACAGGGGGCAATACGAGCAGTACTTC
TRBV11-2	-	TRBD1	TRBJ1-1	15	CASSLCGQGVSEAFF	TGTGCCAGCAGCTTATGCGGACAGGGGGTTAGTGAAGCTTTCTTT
TRBV11-2	-	TRBD2	TRBJ2-1	16	CVSSLVSSGSRGEQFF	TGTGTCAGCAGCTTAGTGTCTAGCGGGAGTAGAGGGGAGCAGTTCTTC
TRBV29-1	-	-	TRBJ2-1	16	CSVDRGLAEPYNEQFF	TGCAGCGTTGATAGGGGATTAGCGGAGCCCTACAATGAGCAGTTCTTC
TRBV7-8	few	TRBD1	TRBJ2-1	17	CASSLSGQGSSYNEQFF	TGTGCCAGCAGCCTTTCCGGACAGGGGAGCTCCTACAATGAGCAGTTCTTC
TRBV7-9	-	-	TRBJ1-6	14	CASSVGRGFSPLHF	TGTGCCAGCTCTGTGGGCAGGGGTTTTTCACCCCTTCACTTT
TRBV10-3	few	TRBD1	TRBJ2-1	16	CAISDFGQGAYNEQFF	TGTGCCATCAGTGACTTTGGACAGGGGGCCTACAATGAGCAGTTCTTC
TRBV10-3	-	-	TRBJ2-7	14	CVISEPTGSYEQYF	TGTGTCATCAGTGAGCCGACCGGCAGCTACGAGCAGTACTTC
TRBV29-1	-	TRBD2	TRBJ2-2	14	CSERIAGPTGELFF	TGCAGCGAGAGAATAGCGGGACCTACCGGGGAGCTGTTTTTT
TRBV5-6	-	TRBD2	TRBJ2-1	12	CASSYQGRGEFF	TGTGCCAGCAGCTACCAGGGGCGGGGGGAGTTCTTC
TRBV5-6	many	-	TRBJ2-1	16	CASSAGLPLVLNEQFF	TGTGCCAGCAGCGCCGGCCTCCCGCTAGTCCTTAATGAGCAGTTCTTC
TRBV7-9	-	TRBD2	TRBJ2-7	15	CASNLLAGGPYEQYF	TGTGCCAGCAACTTACTAGCGGGAGGGCCCTACGAGCAGTACTTC
TRBV7-9	-	TRBD1	TRBJ2-7	17	CASSSGHRGGSSYEQYF	TGTGCCAGCAGCTCTGGCCACAGGGGCGGCAGCTCCTACGAGCAGTACTTC
TRBV11-2	-	-	TRBJ2-3	15	CASNWELSVAGSQYF	TGTGCCAGCAATTGGGAACTATCCGTCGCAGGGTCGCAGTATTTT
TRBV11-2	-	TRBD1	TRBJ2-1	15	CASSLMQGAVNEQFF	TGTGCCAGCAGCTTAATGCAGGGGGCGGTTAATGAGCAGTTCTTC
TRBV12-3/TRBV12-4	-	-	TRBJ1-2	12	CASTLGGGSYTF	TGTGCCAGCACCTTGGGGGGGGGTAGCTACACCTTC
TRBV5-1	-	-	TRBJ2-7	14	CASSPDPFSYEQYF	TGCGCCAGCAGTCCAGACCCGTTCTCCTACGAGCAGTACTTC
TRBV11-2	-	-	TRBJ1-5	18	CASSLGSMVAGFTDTQHF	TGTGCCAGCAGCTTAGGCTCAATGGTCGCGGGCTTCACAGATACGCAGCATTTT
TRBV6-5	many	-	TRBJ2-2	14	CASNRVGNTGELFF	TGTGCCAGCAATCGGGTGGGAAACACCGGGGAGCTGTTTTTT
TRBV11-2	once	TRBD1	TRBJ2-7	12	CASSRQGYDQYF	TGTGCTAGCAGCAGACAGGGCTACGACCAGTACTTC
TRBV28	once	-	TRBJ1-2	14	CASRQDRNNHSYTF	TGTGCCAGCAGACAGGACAGAAACAACCATAGCTACACCTTC
TRBV10-3	-	-	TRBJ2-3	13	CAISPGQTNTQYF	TGTGCCATCAGCCCGGGCCAAACAAATACGCAGTATTTT
TRBV4-1	many	-	TRBJ1-3	14	CASSLQTSGNTIYF	TGCGCCAGCAGCCTACAGACCTCTGGAAACACCATATATTTT
TRBV30	-	-	TRBJ2-3	14	CALSTRSSTDTQYF	TGTGCTCTCTCGACAAGGTCTAGCACAGATACGCAGTATTTT
TRBV10-3	-	-	TRBJ2-3	13	CAISDLSTDTEYF	TGTGCCATCAGTGACCTTAGTACAGATACGGAGTATTTT
TRBV6-6	many	-	TRBJ2-7	15	CASSYSSHSSYEQYF	TGTGCCAGCAGTTACTCGTCGCACAGCTCCTACGAGCAGTACTTC
TRBV5-6	-	TRBD2	TRBJ2-7	17	CASSLVLAGERTYEQYF	TGTGCCAGCAGCTTGGTGCTAGCGGGTGAAAGAACCTACGAGCAGTACTTC
TRBV5-5	-	-	TRBJ2-2	15	CASSAGRVNSGELFF	TGTGCCAGCAGCGCCGGTCGGGTAAACTCCGGGGAGCTGTTTTTT
TRBV7-9	-	TRBD1	TRBJ1-2	13	CASRGTGTGGYTF	TGTGCCAGCAGGGGGACAGGGACGGGAGGCTACACCTTC
TRBV6-5	many	-	TRBJ2-6	16	CASSSSGYSGANVLTF	TGTGCCAGCAGTTCCTCTGGTTACTCTGGGGCCAACGTCCTGACTTTC
TRBV28	-	TRBD2	TRBJ2-4	18	CASSLSGRAGFAKNIQYF	TGTGCCAGCAGTTTAAGCGGGAGGGCGGGTTTTGCTAAAAACATTCAGTACTTC
TRBV24-1	once	TRBD2	TRBJ2-3	18	CATSEFGLAGESTDTQYF	TGTGCCACCAGTGAATTCGGACTAGCGGGAGAGAGCACAGATACGCAGTATTTT
TRBV5-1	few	-	TRBJ1-1	16	CASSSNPQAPRTEAFF	TGCGCCAGCAGCTCAAACCCACAGGCCCCGAGGACTGAAGCTTTCTTT